What follows are 28 T cell receptor beta chains derived from one specimen sequenced in a study of cytomegalovirus exposure and HLA in healthy donors. The PCR had 60 Vbeta and 13 Jbeta primers. TCRdb's copy holds only in-frame clones and misses some; the assay was immunoSEQ multiplex PCR. The profile covers 100,000 to 150,000 clones, with approximately 84% appearing a single time and approximately 0.22% taken by the ten largest. Source material: PBMCs. The receptors were gathered from a middle-aged man in good health and CMV-seronegative.

In its sample, this clone was seen once. The chain uses TRBV15 and TRBJ1-1; 7 bases agree with TRBD1. The CDR3 runs 14 residues. V was clipped by 2 bases and J by 7 bases; unmatched bases: 7. The germline CDR1 and CDR2 sequences are LNHNV and YYDKDF (reference sequence). The CDR3 bases are TGTGCCACCAGCAGACTAGGGACAGCAGTTGAAGCTTTCTTT. Amino acid sequence: CATSRLGTAVEAFF.

This clone was found once. V usage is TRBV6-1 and J usage is TRBJ2-7, with 9 bases identical to TRBD2. Germline loops: CDR1 MNHNS, CDR2 SASEGT. This CDR3 spans 14 amino acids. V trimming: 1 base; J trimming: 5 bases; junction bases outside the gene matches: 3. The CDR3 nucleotides are TGTGCCAGCAGTGAAGGTAGCGGGAGTCACGAGCAGTACTTC. Amino acids: CASSEGSGSHEQYF.

The rearrangement joins TRBV4-1 to TRBJ1-1; TRBD1 is a possible D gene (6 bases). V lost 0 bases and J 10 bases, leaving 15 bases between the germline ends. This CDR3 has 14 amino acids. The germline V gene has CDR1 MGHRA and CDR2 YSYEKL. CDR3 bases: TGCGCCAGCAGCCAAGATCTCTTAAGGGGGGGAGCTTTCTTT. Translated, it gives CASSQDLLRGGAFF.

The rearrangement links TRBV19 to TRBJ2-6; possible D gene TRBD2, 7 bases. V was pared by 5 bases and J by 0 bases, with 17 bases between. This CDR3 is built from 18 residues. Germline CDR1 is LNHDA and CDR2 is SQIVND (reference sequence). CDR3 protein: CASSSRGTKNSGANVLTF. CDR3 nucleotide sequence: TGTGCCAGTAGTTCTAGGGGGACTAAAAACTCTGGGGCCAACGTCCTGACTTTC.

The rearrangement uses TRBV5-1 and TRBJ2-1; 10 bases align to TRBD2. J was trimmed by 3 bases and V by 2 bases; bases with no gene match: 2. Germline values: CDR1 SGHRS, CDR2 YFSETQ. This CDR3 region has 15 residues. The CDR3 nucleotides read TGCGCCAGCAGCTTCGAGCGGGGGGGCTACAATGAGCAGTTCTTC. It codes for CASSFERGGYNEQFF.

The chain employs TRBV7-7 and TRBJ2-5, with 8 positions matching TRBD2. V trimming: 4 bases; J trimming: 4 bases; junction bases outside the gene matches: 5. This CDR3 region has 14 residues. Germline lookup yields CDR1 SSHAT and CDR2 FNYEAQ (reference sequence). The CDR3, as DNA: TGTGCCAGCAGCTGGACCGCGGGGGGAGAGACCCAGTACTTC. It specifies CASSWTAGGETQYF. Full variable domain (rest looked up from reference TRBV7-7 and TRBJ2-5): GAGVSQSPRYKVTKRGQDVTLRCDPISSHATLYWYQQALGQGPEFLTYFNYEAQPDKSGLPSDRFSAERPEGSISTLTIQRTEQRDSAMYRCASSWTAGGETQYFGPGTRLLVL.

Remarks on this clone: A read error may produce the germline difference seen at one junction end. This sequence joins TRBV27 and TRBJ1-2; 9 bases match TRBD1. This CDR3 has 14 amino acids. The germline gives CDR1 MNHEY, CDR2 SMNVEV (reference sequence). CDR3 nucleotide sequence: TGTGCCAGCAGAACCAGGACAGGGGTGAATGGCTACCCCTTC. It codes for CASRTRTGVNGYPF.

The rearrangement joins TRBV29-1 to TRBJ1-1; weak D call: TRBD1 (5 bases). Trimming cost V 6 bases and J 10 bases, with 18 bases left between them. This CDR3 has 12 residues. Germline lookup yields CDR1 SQVTM and CDR2 ANQGSEA. CDR3 loop: CSVGLWGQGAFF. The CDR3 DNA sequence: TGCAGCGTCGGATTGTGGGGCCAGGGAGCTTTCTTT.

The rearrangement uses TRBV5-1 and TRBJ2-3; 8 positions match TRBD2. Germline CDR1 reads SGHRS; CDR2 reads YFSETQ. The CDR3 loop spans 16 amino acids. V lost 0 bases, J lost 2 bases, and 5 bases stayed unmatched. CDR3 in amino acids: CASSLGAGGSTDTQYF. The CDR3 DNA sequence: TGCGCCAGCAGCTTGGGGGCGGGAGGATCCACAGATACGCAGTATTTT.

V and J are TRBV7-3 and TRBJ2-1; 13 nucleotides align to TRBD2. Trimming at V came to 5 bases and at J to 5 bases, leaving 3 bases not matched to a gene. The CDR3 contains 15 residues. The germline V gene encodes CDR1 SGHTA and CDR2 FQGTGA. The CDR3 here is CASSHGLAGDNEQFF. The CDR3 region has the DNA TGTGCCAGCAGCCATGGACTAGCGGGAGACAATGAGCAGTTCTTC.

This sequence joins TRBV28 and TRBJ1-2, with D uncertain. CDR3 length equals 13 residues. Germline V CDR1 and CDR2: MDHEN, SYDVKM. Trimming stripped 3 bases from V and 1 base from J, with 6 bases between. Here the CDR3 DNA reads TGTGCCAGCAGTTTTCCGGGTAACTATGGCTACACCTTC. It is translated as CASSFPGNYGYTF.

The chain carries TRBV5-4 and TRBJ2-1; 12 bases align to TRBD2. The CDR3 spans 14 residues. Germline loops: CDR1 SGHNT, CDR2 YYREEE (reference sequence). J lost 10 bases, V lost 7 bases, and 9 bases had no gene match. The CDR3 spells CASSTSGGAKEQFF. The CDR3 nucleotides read TGTGCCAGCTCGACTAGCGGGGGAGCCAAGGAGCAGTTCTTC.

The chain couples TRBV5-1 to TRBJ1-1; 7 bases align to TRBD1. With V trimmed by 2 bases and J by 4 bases, 5 bases remained unmatched. In germline, CDR1 is SGHRS, CDR2 YFSETQ. This CDR3 comprises 14 residues. In DNA, the CDR3 is TGCGCCAGCAGCTTTGGAGGGACAGTCACTGAAGCTTTCTTT. Translating gives CASSFGGTVTEAFF.

The chain employs TRBV29-1 and TRBJ1-4; possibly TRBD1 for D (6 bases). Per germline, CDR1 SQVTM and CDR2 ANQGSEA. This CDR3 comprises 13 residues. V was pared by 6 bases and J by 8 bases, with 16 bases between. CDR3 in amino acids: CSVRGASREKLFF. CDR3 bases: TGCAGCGTGCGGGGGGCCTCCAGAGAAAAACTGTTTTTT.

The rearrangement uses TRBV2 and TRBJ2-7; the match to TRBD1 covers 9 bases. This CDR3 has 14 residues. V was pared by 6 bases and J by 8 bases, with 11 bases of the junction left unmatched. CDR1 SNHLY and CDR2 FYNNEI come from the germline V gene. In DNA form, the CDR3 reads TGTGCCAGCAGGAAAGACAGGGGGGATTCGAAGCAGTACTTC. Translated, it gives CASRKDRGDSKQYF. The complete variable domain, with remaining parts taken from reference TRBV2 and TRBJ2-7, reads EPEVTQTPSHQVTQMGQEVILRCVPISNHLYFYWYRQILGQKVEFLVSFYNNEISEKSEIFDDQFSVERPDGSNFTLKIRSTKLEDSAMYFCASRKDRGDSKQYFGPGTRLTVT.

CDR3 in DNA: TGTGCCAGCAGCTTTCGCAGCGGGAGCTCCTACGAGCAGTACTTC. Translating gives CASSFRSGSSYEQYF. This sequence joins TRBV5-4 and TRBJ2-7; 8 positions match TRBD2. The germline V gene encodes CDR1 SGHNT and CDR2 YYREEE (reference sequence). The CDR3 is made up of 15 amino acids. V gave up 2 bases and J gave up 0 bases; unmatched junction bases: 4.

This rearrangement joins TRBV6-1 to TRBJ1-3; D remains unclear. This CDR3 contains 17 residues. V was pared by 4 bases and J by 2 bases, with 18 bases between. Germline V lookup: CDR1 MNHNS, CDR2 SASEGT. CDR3 nucleotide sequence: TGTGCCAGCAGTGCAAAAGGACTAGCCCTAGCTGGAAACACCATATATTTT. Translated: CASSAKGLALAGNTIYF.

In this sample, this clone turned up a few times. The chain uses TRBV6-6 and TRBJ2-7, with 8 nucleotides matching TRBD2. Germline loops: CDR1 MNHNY, CDR2 SVGAGI (reference sequence). Trimming removed 0 bases from V and 2 bases from J; junction bases left unmatched: 6. This CDR3 contains 16 residues. CDR3 sequence: CASSYSPGGHAYEQYF. The DNA of the CDR3 is TGTGCCAGCAGTTACTCCCCGGGGGGGCATGCCTACGAGCAGTACTTC.

The rearrangement joins TRBV6-5 to TRBJ2-2; the D gene is possibly TRBD1 (7 bases). The V gene lost 7 bases and the J gene lost 5 bases, with 17 bases spanning the gap. The CDR3 is 15 residues long. CDR1 is MNHEY, CDR2 SVGAGI, per germline. The CDR3 loop reads CASTQGGRYTGELFF. The CDR3 DNA reads as TGTGCCAGCACCCAGGGGGGCAGGTATACCGGGGAGCTGTTTTTT.

The chain combines TRBV5-1 with TRBJ1-2; a weak D match, TRBD1 (6 bases). CDR3 length: 12 amino acids. With 5 bases removed from V and 9 bases from J, the gap between germline ends came to 14 bases. The germline V gene has CDR1 SGHRS and CDR2 YFSETQ. The CDR3 region has the DNA TGCGCCAGCAGATCCACCGGGACAAGCTACACCTTC. It codes for CASRSTGTSYTF.

The chain couples TRBV29-1 to TRBJ2-7, with 7 bases fitting TRBD1. CDR3 length: 14 amino acids. V lost 5 bases, J lost 0 bases, and 7 bases stayed unmatched. Germline lookup yields CDR1 SQVTM and CDR2 ANQGSEA. DNA for the CDR3: TGCAGCGTTTCCGACAGGGCCGTCTCCTACGAGCAGTACTTC. This gives the protein CSVSDRAVSYEQYF.

This chain uses TRBV7-2 with TRBJ2-7; TRBD2 matches at 10 bases. The CDR3 spans 15 residues. J gave up 5 bases and V 0 bases, and 4 bases lay outside the gene matches. Germline assignment: CDR1 SGHTA and CDR2 FQGNSA. The CDR3 spells CASSLAGLAQDEQYF. CDR3 nucleotides: TGTGCCAGCAGCTTAGCGGGACTAGCGCAAGACGAGCAGTACTTC. The full variable domain, with the rest looked up from reference TRBV7-2 and TRBJ2-7, is GAGVSQSPSNKVTEKGKDVELRCDPISGHTALYWYRQSLGQGLEFLIYFQGNSAPDKSGLPSDRFSAERTGGSVSTLTIQRTQQEDSAVYLCASSLAGLAQDEQYFGPGTRLTVT.

The V gene is TRBV28, the J gene TRBJ1-6; D ambiguous. Germline V lookup: CDR1 MDHEN, CDR2 SYDVKM. Between the trimmed V and J ends, which lost 6 bases and 5 bases, there was a span of 5 bases. The CDR3 extends over 12 amino acids. CDR3 sequence: CASSLNNSPLHF. The CDR3 DNA reads TGTGCCAGCAGCCTTAATAATTCACCCCTCCACTTT.

The J gene is TRBJ1-2, the V gene TRBV25-1, with 7 nucleotides matching TRBD1. This CDR3 is built from 14 residues. The germline V gene has CDR1 MGHDK and CDR2 SYGVNS. V lost 4 bases, J lost 7 bases, and 9 bases stayed unmatched. CDR3 nucleotides: TGTGCCAGCAGTGTGACAGGGAGGTATACTGGCTACACCTTC. Protein product: CASSVTGRYTGYTF.

The gene calls are TRBV14 and TRBJ2-6; 9 nucleotides line up with TRBD1. This CDR3 is 19 amino acids long. CDR1 is SGHDN, CDR2 FVKESK, per germline. Germline trimming cut 1 base from V and 2 bases from J; bases unmatched to any gene: 9. This CDR3 reads CASSQGRGTGITGANVLTF. The CDR3 nucleotides read TGTGCCAGCAGCCAAGGAAGGGGGACAGGGATCACTGGGGCCAACGTCCTGACTTTC.

The V call is TRBV19, the J call TRBJ1-5, with D possibly being TRBD1 (5 bases). This CDR3 has 19 residues. Between the trimmed V and J ends, which lost 6 bases and 7 bases, there was a span of 31 bases. CDR1 is LNHDA and CDR2 is SQIVND in the germline V gene (reference sequence). CDR3 DNA: TGTGCCAGTAGGATGAAACAGGACGGGCCTAATCATTTTACACAGCCCCAGCATTTT. It is translated as CASRMKQDGPNHFTQPQHF.

This chain uses TRBV19 with TRBJ2-1; D is uncertain. The CDR3 is 13 residues long. The ends were cut back, 7 bases at V and 0 bases at J, with 7 bases in the middle. The germline V gene encodes CDR1 LNHDA and CDR2 SQIVND (reference sequence). Written as DNA, the CDR3 is TGTGCCAGTACGCGTAGCTCCTACAATGAGCAGTTCTTC. It encodes CASTRSSYNEQFF.

This chain connects TRBV18 to TRBJ1-5; 7 bases are shared with TRBD1. The CDR3 has 15 amino acids. The junction had 4 bases not matched to a gene; V was cut back by 3 bases and J by 2 bases. Germline V lookup: CDR1 KGHSH, CDR2 LQKENI. The CDR3 coding sequence is TGTGCCAGCTCACCGGCTGGGACAGGCAATCAGCCCCAGCATTTT. It translates to CASSPAGTGNQPQHF.